The next 17 T cell receptor beta chains were all read from a single sample in a study of T cells in women clearing cervical HPV infection. Assay used: immunoSEQ multiplex PCR; TCRdb lists only in-frame clones, some missing. The sample table sets out tens of thousands of clones. Sample: blood buffy coat. These receptors were obtained from a woman aged 18 to 75 with a cervical HPV16 infection that either progressed to CIN3+ or cleared (not recorded which).

As to this clone: With the read ending 3 residues before the CDR3 end, the germline J gene is used to fill in that end. The V gene is TRBV7-3, the J gene TRBJ1-5; 7 bases map to TRBD1. Germline CDR1 is SGHTA and CDR2 is FQGTGA. With V trimmed by 5 bases and J by 4 bases, 2 bases remained unmatched. This CDR3 has 13 residues. The sequenced part of the CDR3 DNA is TGTGCCAGCAGCCAGGACAGGAATCAGCCC. It specifies CASSQDRNQP. The whole CDR3 is CASSQDRNQPQHF.

On this clone itself: The read stops 3 residues short of the end of the CDR3; the missing end is completed from the germline J gene. V is TRBV7-6 and J is TRBJ2-3; possibly TRBD1 for D (6 bases). Looked up from germline, CDR1 is SGHVS and CDR2 is FNYEAQ. The CDR3 totals 16 residues. Trimming left V 3 bases short and J 3 bases short, with 16 bases between. The CDR3 sequence: CASSFDRWGTTDTQYF. The part of the CDR3 DNA that was read is TGTGCCAGCAGCTTTGACAGGTGGGGGACGACAGATACG.

On this clone itself: The observed sequence ends 3 residues before the CDR3 terminus, with the missing tail filled in from the germline J gene. The rearrangement joins TRBV11-2 to TRBJ2-5; 8 nucleotides line up with TRBD2. Losses at the gene ends were 1 base for V and 1 base for J; bases not matched to a gene: 2. CDR3 size: 15 residues. Germline-derived CDR1 and CDR2 are SGHAT and FQNNGV. The CDR3 protein is CASSLGLARQETQYF. CDR3 DNA, as far as it was read: TGTGCCAGCAGCTTAGGACTAGCGCGCCAAGAGACC.

About this clone: The CDR3 end is not reached by the read, which stops 3 residues before it; the germline J gene fills it in. V gene TRBV2 combines with J gene TRBJ2-1; D may be TRBD2 (5 bases). The CDR3 is 16 residues long. The V gene lost 5 bases and the J gene lost 0 bases, with 14 bases spanning the gap. The germline V gene encodes CDR1 SNHLY and CDR2 FYNNEI. CDR3 bases read: TGTGCCAGCAGTCTAAAAATAGCGAGCTCCTACAATGAG. It yields the protein CASSLKIASSYNE. The entire CDR3 sequence reads CASSLKIASSYNEQFF. Full variable domain (rest looked up from reference TRBV2 and TRBJ2-1): EPEVTQTPSHQVTQMGQEVILRCVPISNHLYFYWYRQILGQKVEFLVSFYNNEISEKSEIFDDQFSVERPDGSNFTLKIRSTKLEDSAMYFCASSLKIASSYNEQFFGPGTRLTVL.

As for this clone: The CDR3 end lies 3 residues beyond the end of the read and is filled in from the germline J gene. This sequence joins TRBV20-1 and TRBJ1-5; 8 bases line up with TRBD1. The CDR3 contains 15 residues. Germline V gives CDR1 DFQATT, CDR2 SNEGSKA (reference sequence). V was clipped by 6 bases and J by 7 bases; unmatched bases: 14. The sequenced CDR3 bases are TGCAGTGCGGATAATTCAGGGGGCGCAAGCCAGCCC. The encoded protein is CSADNSGGASQP. The entire CDR3 is CSADNSGGASQPQHF.

Of note for this clone: The read gets to within 3 residues of the CDR3 end, and the germline J gene fills in the rest. V gene TRBV5-1 combines with J gene TRBJ2-7, with 7 nucleotides matching TRBD2. Germline assignment: CDR1 SGHRS and CDR2 YFSETQ. J lost 3 bases, V lost 3 bases, and 6 bases had no gene match. The CDR3 is 14 amino acids. Here the CDR3 reads CASSYSSGDYEQYF. The covered CDR3 bases are TGCGCCAGCAGCTACTCTAGCGGTGACTACGAG.

As for this clone: The read stops 3 residues short of the end of the CDR3; the missing end is completed from the germline J gene. The chain is built from TRBV13 and TRBJ2-3; 12 bases fit TRBD2. CDR3 length: 17 amino acids. Germline V gene lookup returns CDR1 PRHDT and CDR2 FYEKMQ (reference sequence). V was clipped by 3 bases and J by 3 bases; unmatched bases: 7. The CDR3: CASSFALTSGRTDTQYF. The CDR3 DNA, read in part, is TGTGCCAGCAGCTTCGCCCTAACTAGCGGGAGGACAGATACG.

As to this clone: The read terminates 3 residues ahead of where the CDR3 ends, so the germline J gene completes it. V and J are TRBV5-1 and TRBJ2-7; the match to TRBD2 covers 12 bases. Germline V lookup: CDR1 SGHRS, CDR2 YFSETQ. V shed 5 bases, J shed 6 bases, and the junction held 6 bases outside the gene matches. The CDR3 is 14 amino acids. CDR3 bases read: TGCGCCAGCAGTCTAGCGGGAGGGCTTTCCGAG. Translated, it gives CASSLAGGLSE. The complete CDR3 reads CASSLAGGLSEQYF.

For this clone: From the germline J gene comes the end of the CDR3, since the read stops 3 residues before it. V and J are TRBV19 and TRBJ2-7, with 15 bases aligning to TRBD2. Germline values: CDR1 LNHDA, CDR2 SQIVND (reference sequence). The J segment lost 0 bases and the V segment lost 6 bases, leaving 3 bases of the junction unmatched. The CDR3 loop spans 16 amino acids. CDR3 DNA (partial): TGTGCCAGTAGCCGGGGACTAGCGGGAGGCTCCTACGAG. Translating gives CASSRGLAGGSYE. The full CDR3 sequence reads CASSRGLAGGSYEQYF.

Comments on this clone: The CDR3 is cut off 3 residues early in the read; its end comes from the germline J gene. The chain is built from TRBV10-3 and TRBJ2-4; perhaps TRBD1 as D (5 bases). The CDR3 loop spans 15 amino acids. CDR1 ENHRY and CDR2 SYGVKD come from the germline V gene. Trimming stripped 7 bases from V and 6 bases from J, with 19 bases between. The CDR3 reads CAIITSGQGTNIQYF. The CDR3 bases that were read are TGTGCCATCATTACATCAGGACAAGGCACAAACATT.

A note on this clone: The observed sequence ends 3 residues before the CDR3 terminus, with the missing tail filled in from the germline J gene. The chain is built from TRBV4-1 and TRBJ1-3, with D perhaps TRBD1 (5 bases). The CDR3 is 17 residues long. CDR1 and CDR2 (germline): MGHRA, YSYEKL. V was cut by 4 bases and J by 0 bases, with 16 bases left in between. The DNA read from the CDR3 is TGCGCCAGCAGCCCTTTAGCGGGGCGGAGCTCTGGAAACACC. Its protein is CASSPLAGRSSGNT. The whole CDR3 sequence reads CASSPLAGRSSGNTIYF.

A remark on this clone: The read is 3 residues too short to cover the CDR3 end, so that end is filled in from the germline J gene. J is TRBJ2-2 and V is TRBV5-1; 9 bases agree with TRBD1. V was clipped by 3 bases and J by 1 base; unmatched bases: 1. Germline V gene lookup returns CDR1 SGHRS and CDR2 YFSETQ. This CDR3 contains 15 residues. The part of the CDR3 DNA that was read is TGCGCCAGCAGCTGGACAGGGGAGAACACCGGGGAG. Translated, it gives CASSWTGENTGE. The whole CDR3 is CASSWTGENTGELFF.

As concerns this clone: The read finishes 3 residues shy of the CDR3 end, and the germline J gene is used to complete it. V and J are TRBV18 and TRBJ2-7; 9 bases line up with TRBD1. The trim removed 6 bases at V and 5 bases at J, leaving 5 bases unmatched. This CDR3 spans 13 amino acids. Germline V gene data show CDR1 as KGHSH and CDR2 as LQKENI. The CDR3 region is CASSGQGIDEQYF. The CDR3 DNA, read in part, is TGTGCCAGCTCCGGACAGGGGATAGACGAG.

Remarks on this clone: The CDR3 is cut off 3 residues early in the read; its end comes from the germline J gene. The chain recombines TRBV18 with TRBJ1-1, with D hard to call. The CDR3 runs 14 residues. Germline-derived CDR1 and CDR2 are KGHSH and LQKENI. V gave up 0 bases and J gave up 7 bases, with 12 bases separating them. CDR3 in amino acids: CASSPPPGGFEAFF. The sequenced part of the CDR3 DNA is TGTGCCAGCTCACCACCTCCAGGAGGATTTGAA.

Regarding this clone: The CDR3 end falls 3 residues outside the read, so it is completed with the germline J gene. The chain carries TRBV5-1 and TRBJ2-2; 9 bases agree with TRBD1. V lost 4 bases, J lost 5 bases, and 6 bases stayed unmatched. The CDR3 consists of 15 residues. The germline gives CDR1 SGHRS, CDR2 YFSETQ. The CDR3 region is CASSPTGGETGELFF. CDR3 DNA, as far as it was read: TGCGCCAGCAGCCCGACAGGGGGAGAAACCGGGGAG.

On this clone itself: The CDR3 extends 3 residues past the end of the read, so its final part is completed from the germline J gene. The chain combines TRBV7-2 with TRBJ2-1; D is possibly TRBD2 (6 bases). Per the germline V gene, CDR1 is SGHTA and CDR2 is FQGNSA. Trimming cost V 0 bases and J 3 bases, with 12 bases left between them. This CDR3 region has 16 residues. CDR3 DNA (partial): TGTGCCAGCAGCTTAGCTCGCGGGGTCTTCTACAATGAG. It is translated as CASSLARGVFYNE. The whole CDR3 reads CASSLARGVFYNEQFF.

Remarks on this clone: The sequenced fragment ends 3 residues before the CDR3 boundary, so the rest is inferred from the germline J gene. The rearrangement joins TRBV7-6 to TRBJ1-6; D is unresolved. CDR1 SGHVS and CDR2 FNYEAQ come from the germline V gene. This CDR3 is built from 16 residues. The V and J ends lost 1 base and 5 bases respectively, with 12 bases between them. CDR3 sequence reads: CASSLGQRSNNSPLHF. Incomplete CDR3 DNA: TGTGCCAGCAGCTTAGGGCAGCGATCGAATAATTCACCC.